These 12 T cell receptor beta chains were all obtained from the same sample, sequenced in a study of human T cells and chemical hapten exposure. TCRdb re-called the 5' RACE reads through MiXCR, storing one row per CDR3 protein. The table records 110,000 or so distinct CDR3 sequences, around a fifth of them present only once. RNA extraction used unfractionated whole blood as the source of total RNA. Receptor source: a human donor in good health.

V usage is TRBV7-9 and J usage is TRBJ2-1, with TRBD2 identical over 13 bases. There are 16 residues in the CDR3. The ends lost 5 bases at V and 4 bases at J; junction bases unmatched: 5. Germline CDR1 and CDR2: SEHNR and FQNEAQ (reference sequence). The CDR3 region has the DNA TGTGCCAGCAGCATGACTAGCGGGAGGACTTACAATGAGCAGTTCTTC. This sequence encodes CASSMTSGRTYNEQFF.

The chain carries TRBV28 and TRBJ1-1, with D possibly TRBD1 on 5 matching bases. V lost 9 bases, J lost 5 bases, and 16 bases lay in between. The germline V gene has CDR1 MDHEN and CDR2 SYDVKM. This CDR3 comprises 13 residues. CDR3 residues: CASSDQGRTEAFF. In nucleotides, the CDR3 is TGTGCCAGTAGCGATCAGGGTAGAACTGAAGCTTTCTTT. Full variable domain (rest looked up from reference TRBV28 and TRBJ1-1): DVKVTQSSRYLVKRTGEKVFLECVQDMDHENMFWYRQDPGLGLRLIYFSYDVKMKEKGDIPEGYSVSREKKERFSLILESASTNQTSMYLCASSDQGRTEAFFGQGTRLTVV.

This clonotype turned up a few times. This chain connects TRBV3-1 to TRBJ1-2; D gene uncertain. CDR1 LGHDT and CDR2 YNNKEL come from the germline V gene (reference sequence). The CDR3 extends over 13 amino acids. V lost 1 base, J lost 4 bases, and 7 bases lay in between. CDR3 sequence reads: CASSQVKSYGYTF. As DNA, the CDR3 is TGTGCCAGCAGCCAAGTTAAAAGCTATGGCTACACCTTC.

The rearrangement links TRBV7-9 to TRBJ2-5; D is possibly TRBD1 or TRBD2 (5 bases each). This CDR3 is 15 amino acids long. V lost 6 bases to trimming and J lost 4 bases, with 18 bases between them. Germline CDR1 and CDR2: SEHNR and FQNEAQ (reference sequence). CDR3 sequence reads: CASRALARGSETQYF. The DNA for the CDR3 is TGTGCCAGCAGAGCCCTGGCGAGGGGCTCAGAGACCCAGTACTTC.

This clonotype has a handful of counts. The chain has TRBV10-3 and TRBJ2-4, with 9 bases identical to TRBD1. V trimming: 6 bases; J trimming: 5 bases; junction bases outside the gene matches: 5. The CDR3 runs to 14 residues. Germline CDR1 reads ENHRY; CDR2 reads SYGVKD. CDR3 in DNA: TGTGCCATCAGACAGGGGGCTACGGAAAACATTCAGTACTTC. Its translation is CAIRQGATENIQYF.

This clonotype came up a few times. The chain recombines TRBV29-1 with TRBJ1-1; a possible D gene is TRBD1 (6 bases). Between the trimmed V and J ends, which lost 6 bases and 11 bases, there was a span of 16 bases. The length of the CDR3 is 11 residues. The germline V gene has CDR1 SQVTM and CDR2 ANQGSEA. CDR3 in DNA: TGCAGCGTCGCCCAGGGGTTCGGGGCTTTCTTT. Translating it yields CSVAQGFGAFF.

The rearrangement links TRBV18 to TRBJ2-6; TRBD2 aligns across 12 bases. Unmatched junction bases numbered 5, after V lost 3 bases and J lost 2 bases. Germline V gene sequence: CDR1 KGHSH, CDR2 LQKENI. This CDR3 is 18 amino acids long. CDR3 nucleotides: TGTGCCAGCTCACCGGGACTAGCGGGTCGAGCTGGGGCCAACGTCCTGACTTTC. Residues: CASSPGLAGRAGANVLTF.

J is TRBJ1-2 and V is TRBV5-1; D is possibly TRBD1 (6 bases). The germline V and J ends were trimmed by 4 bases and 4 bases, with 11 bases remaining between them. Germline loops: CDR1 SGHRS, CDR2 YFSETQ. The CDR3 totals 13 residues. The CDR3 sequence is CASSAGVTYGYTF. In nucleotides, the CDR3 is TGCGCCAGCAGCGCAGGGGTGACCTATGGCTACACCTTC.

This chain joins TRBV10-1 and TRBJ2-4; TRBD2 matches 15 bases. The CDR3 totals 16 residues. The V gene's germline CDR1 is WNHNN and CDR2 SYGVQD (reference sequence). J lost 10 bases, V lost 0 bases, and 4 bases had no gene match. Here the CDR3 DNA reads TGCGCCAGCAGTGAGTCTGTGGGACTAGCGGGAGGTATTCAGTACTTC. Its translation: CASSESVGLAGGIQYF.

This clonotype was counted only a few times. The chain joins TRBV29-1 to TRBJ2-7; 10 bases are shared with TRBD1. The CDR3 runs 18 residues. Germline V gene data show CDR1 as SQVTM and CDR2 as ANQGSEA. Trimming cost V 1 base and J 0 bases; bases outside gene matches: 12. The CDR3 is CSVEGSTGGLRSSYEQYF. The CDR3 DNA reads as TGCAGCGTTGAAGGGTCGACAGGGGGCTTACGAAGCTCCTACGAGCAGTACTTC.

This chain connects TRBV5-1 to TRBJ2-3; TRBD2 agrees at 13 bases. CDR1 is SGHRS and CDR2 is YFSETQ in the germline V gene. V lost 0 bases, J lost 3 bases, and 4 bases stayed unmatched. The CDR3 is 17 amino acids. CDR3 in DNA: TGCGCCAGCAGCTTGGAACTAGCGGGAGGGCCAACAGATACGCAGTATTTT. Residues: CASSLELAGGPTDTQYF.

The table lists this clonotype with a few counts. The chain has TRBV29-1 and TRBJ1-4, with a weak D call TRBD1 (6 bases). Trimming pared 7 bases from V and 6 bases from J, leaving 15 bases between. The germline CDR1 and CDR2 sequences are SQVTM and ANQGSEA. The CDR3 runs 13 residues. CDR3 protein: CSASTGADEKLFF. Here the CDR3 DNA reads TGCAGCGCTTCGACGGGGGCTGATGAAAAACTGTTTTTT.